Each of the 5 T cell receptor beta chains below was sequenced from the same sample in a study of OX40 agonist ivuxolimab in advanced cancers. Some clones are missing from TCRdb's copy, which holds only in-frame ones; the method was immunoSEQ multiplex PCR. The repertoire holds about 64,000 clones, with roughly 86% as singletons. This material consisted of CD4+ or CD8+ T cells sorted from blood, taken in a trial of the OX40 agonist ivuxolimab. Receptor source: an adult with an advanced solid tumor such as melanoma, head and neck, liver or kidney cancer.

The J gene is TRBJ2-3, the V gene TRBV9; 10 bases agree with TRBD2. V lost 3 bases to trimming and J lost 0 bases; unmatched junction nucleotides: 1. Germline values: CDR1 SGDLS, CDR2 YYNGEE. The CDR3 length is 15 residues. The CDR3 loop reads CASSGTSGSTDTQYF. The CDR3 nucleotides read TGTGCCAGCAGCGGGACTAGCGGAAGCACAGATACGCAGTATTTT. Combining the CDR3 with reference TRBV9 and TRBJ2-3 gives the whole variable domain DSGVTQTPKHLITATGQRVTLRCSPRSGDLSVYWYQQSLDQGLQFLIQYYNGEERAKGNILERFSAQQFPDLHSELNLSSLELGDSALYFCASSGTSGSTDTQYFGPGTRLTVL.

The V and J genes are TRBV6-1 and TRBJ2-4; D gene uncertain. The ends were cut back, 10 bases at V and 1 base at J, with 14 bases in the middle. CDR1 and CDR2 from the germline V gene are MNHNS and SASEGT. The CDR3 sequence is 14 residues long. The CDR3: CAIGRPPAKNIQYF. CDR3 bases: TGTGCCATTGGACGCCCTCCGGCCAAAAACATTCAGTACTTC.

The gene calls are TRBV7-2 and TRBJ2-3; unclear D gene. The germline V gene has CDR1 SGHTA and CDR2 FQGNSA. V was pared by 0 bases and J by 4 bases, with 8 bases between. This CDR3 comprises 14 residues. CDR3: CASSLALYSDTQYF. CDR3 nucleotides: TGTGCCAGCAGCTTAGCACTATACTCAGATACGCAGTATTTT. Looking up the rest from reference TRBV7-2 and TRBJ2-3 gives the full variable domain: GAGVSQSPSNKVTEKGKDVELRCDPISGHTALYWYRQSLGQGLEFLIYFQGNSAPDKSGLPSDRFSAERTGGSVSTLTIQRTQQEDSAVYLCASSLALYSDTQYFGPGTRLTVL.

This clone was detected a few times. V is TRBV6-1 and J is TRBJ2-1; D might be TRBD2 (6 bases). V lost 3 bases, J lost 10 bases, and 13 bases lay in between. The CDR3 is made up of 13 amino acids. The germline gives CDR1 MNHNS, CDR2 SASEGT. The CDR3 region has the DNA TGTGCCAGCAGTGAGAGACTAGGAAGGGAGCAGTTCTTC. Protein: CASSERLGREQFF.

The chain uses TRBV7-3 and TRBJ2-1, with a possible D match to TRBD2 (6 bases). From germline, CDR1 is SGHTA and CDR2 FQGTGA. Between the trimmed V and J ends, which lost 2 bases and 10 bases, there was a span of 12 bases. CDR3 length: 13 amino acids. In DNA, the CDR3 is TGTGCCAGCAGCTTACAGGGCGGGGTAGAGCAGTTCTTC. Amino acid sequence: CASSLQGGVEQFF.